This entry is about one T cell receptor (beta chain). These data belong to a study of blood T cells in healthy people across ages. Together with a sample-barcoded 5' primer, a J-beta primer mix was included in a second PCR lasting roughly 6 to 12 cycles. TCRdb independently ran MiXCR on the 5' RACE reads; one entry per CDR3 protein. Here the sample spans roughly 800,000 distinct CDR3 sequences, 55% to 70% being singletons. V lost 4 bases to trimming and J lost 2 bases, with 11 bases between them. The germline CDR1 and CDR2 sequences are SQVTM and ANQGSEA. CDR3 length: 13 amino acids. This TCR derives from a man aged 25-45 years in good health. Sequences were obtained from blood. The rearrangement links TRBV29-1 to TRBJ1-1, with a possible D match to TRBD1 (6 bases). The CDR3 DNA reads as TGCAGCGTTGGAACACAGGGAAACACTGAAGCTTTCTTT. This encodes CSVGTQGNTEAFF.